This T cell receptor (beta chain) is from a study of blood T cell repertoires in COVID-19 (TCRdb year 2020). Regarding the study in general: Collaborator samples came from the United States, Italy and Spain and covered acute and convalescent phases of COVID-19. The material from the prospective study consisted of cDNA or gDNA derived from T cells, B-cell-depleted T cells, or PBMCs. Subjects who had been exposed to COVID-19, were actively infected with it, or had recovered from it provided the deeply sampled blood TCRbeta repertoires that made up the dataset. The repertoires were made available in a free public database intended to serve as a resource for research on the immune response to SARS-CoV-2. The samples were drawn from two sources: the first 160 participants of the ongoing ImmuneRACE study, and 1,200 or so subjects contributed by 6 global collaborators. Nearly every sample came with metadata listing a de-identified subject ID, COVID-19 status, age in years and sex. Where available, HLA class I and class II types were taken from metadata supplied by the sample provider and were not determined by assay-based typing.

TCRbeta CDR3 regions were amplified from genomic DNA by means of the immunoSEQ Assay, a bias-controlled multiplex PCR. Per the authors' processing: The number of nucleated cells in each sample was estimated from the amplification of reference gene primers within the assay. To quantify the absolute abundance of each unique TCRbeta CDR3 rearrangement, sequence reads were collapsed and filtered. For each sample, productive Simpson clonality was calculated by taking the square root of Simpson's diversity index across productive rearrangements. This immuneACCESS table, as held by TCRdb, lists in-frame sequences with V and J called but not all clones. Of the missing ones, under half trace to an unresolved V gene in checked studies; the others have no known cause. V, J and clone size are taken as reported in that table, and D and trimming were inferred from the DNA itself. This sample comprises 200,000 to 250,000 clones, around nine tenths of them detected only once. The ten largest account for about 2.5% of the sample.

Points the paper makes about the study in general: How much clinical and demographic metadata was included differed by source and by participant, and the metadata was provided uncurated.

Collaborating institutions collected whole blood in K2EDTA tubes following their own protocols. For TCRbeta analysis, collaborator samples were shipped as frozen whole blood, as isolated PBMCs, or as DNA extracted from either sample type. For this clone: Its specific antigen is unknown. Per-base quality was not reported, and no clone a single base away is much larger than it.

Measured from the cysteine to the phenylalanine, the CDR3 is 15 residues long. The kept DNA is CDR3 alone, 45 bases in frame from the first base. Looking up the germline V gene yields CDR1 SGHTA and CDR2 FQGNSA. Trimming removed 5 bases from V and 7 bases from J; the gene matches leave 9 bases unexplained. The sequenced sample consisted of peripheral blood. The clonotype comes from a woman between 55 and 75 years old with acute or convalescent COVID-19. The chain couples TRBV7-2 to TRBJ2-7, with 12 bases in between that match TRBD2. The sequenced DNA is TGTGCCAGCAGCCCGATGACTAGCGGGAGTCGGGAGCAGTACTTC. It encodes CASSPMTSGSREQYF.